This TCR beta chain was identified in a study of blood T cell repertoires in COVID-19. Looking at the study overall: The United States, Italy and Spain supplied acute and convalescent COVID-19 samples. From T cells, B-cell-depleted T cells, or PBMCs came the material, which was cDNA or gDNA.

In the original workflow: Nucleated cell counts were estimated from reference gene primer amplification. Assay used: immunoSEQ multiplex PCR; TCRdb lists only in-frame clones, some missing. V and J calls plus clone size are reproduced from that table; the DNA served to infer D and trimming. In the table there are some 200,000 clones, about nine tenths of which are singletons. The sequencing sample was made of peripheral blood. The source of this sequence is a woman in her thirties or forties with acute or convalescent COVID-19.

CDR3 in DNA: TGTGCCAGCAGCCCTGACAGCGCCACTGAAGCTTTCTTT. It codes for CASSPDSATEAFF. The chain carries TRBV5-4 and TRBJ1-1; possible D gene TRBD1, 5 bases. In germline, CDR1 is SGHNT, CDR2 YYREEE (reference sequence). V gave up 4 bases and J gave up 4 bases, with 11 bases separating them. This CDR3 contains 13 residues.